This TCR beta chain was documented in a study of CD8 T cells in Susac syndrome. Whole-study results and caveats: A relatively small number of individuals underwent TCR sequencing and HLA analysis.

Concerning this clonotype: The antigen is unknown.

It was with random hexamers that roughly 0.5 to 1 ug RNA was reverse transcribed. Across 54 Vbeta and 13 Jbeta, TCR beta CDR3 was amplified with immunoSEQ multiplex PCR. TCRdb processed the immunoSEQ multiplex PCR reads anew with MiXCR; each CDR3 protein has one entry. The sample shows 150,000 to 200,000 distinct CDR3 sequences, about 93% of them seen only once. In blood CD8+ and CD4+ T cells, TCR beta underwent sequencing. TEMRA cells were FACS-enriched, unlike CD8+ and CD4+ T cells, which were negatively isolated. Germline-derived CDR1 and CDR2 are LNHNV and YYDKDF (reference sequence). The CDR3 contains 15 residues. V was pared by 9 bases and J by 5 bases, with 22 bases between.

The sequence came from a human donor in good health. This sequence joins TRBV15 and TRBJ2-5, with TRBD2 as a possible D gene (7 bases). Specimen: CD4+ T cells from PBMCs. CDR3 in amino acids: CATSPVPGGLETQYF. The CDR3, as DNA: TGTGCCACGAGTCCAGTCCCCGGGGGGCTGGAGACCCAGTACTTC.